Listed below are T cell receptor beta chains from one sample, sequenced in a study of blood T cell repertoires in COVID-19. Profiled with immunoSEQ multiplex PCR; TCRdb holds only in-frame clones, not every one. This table has roughly 260,000 clones, approximately 91% appearing once. Material: peripheral blood. The source of these receptors is a woman in her forties who had recovered from COVID-19. Each CDR3 is given with its conserved first and last residue. The D gene is left open where the match is weak. The listing skips clone size in some rows; elsewhere it reads once, few, many or a size class.

clone_size | j_call | d_call | v_call | cdr3_aa | cdr3_nt
- | TRBJ1-4 | TRBD1 | TRBV23-1 | CASSQFPDRGTTNEKLFF | TGCGCCAGCAGTCAATTCCCCGACAGGGGCACAACTAATGAAAAACTGTTTTTT
- | TRBJ1-4 | - | TRBV4-1 | CASSRTDRVVANEKLFF | TGCGCCAGCAGCCGAACAGATAGAGTGGTAGCTAATGAAAAACTGTTTTTT
- | TRBJ1-4 | TRBD1 | TRBV29-1 | CSVRDRANEKLFF | TGCAGCGTCAGGGACAGGGCGAATGAAAAACTGTTTTTT
- | TRBJ1-3 | - | TRBV7-6 | CASSPVISGNTIYF | TGTGCCAGCAGCCCCGTAATCTCTGGAAACACCATATATTTT
once | TRBJ1-1 | TRBD1 | TRBV14 | CASSQTGTVNTEAFF | TGTGCCAGCAGCCAGACCGGGACAGTGAACACTGAAGCTTTCTTT
- | TRBJ2-3 | - | TRBV14 | CASSLRVFTDTQYF | TGTGCCAGCAGCCTCAGGGTTTTCACAGATACGCAGTATTTT
- | TRBJ2-1 | TRBD1 | TRBV28 | CASSLDRGYNEQFF | TGTGCCAGCAGTTTAGACAGGGGGTACAATGAGCAGTTCTTC
- | TRBJ2-1 | - | TRBV2 | CASRPRGSVAYNEQFF | TGTGCCAGCAGGCCCAGGGGAAGCGTGGCCTACAATGAGCAGTTCTTC
- | TRBJ2-7 | TRBD1 | TRBV19 | CASSILTGGAYEQYF | TGTGCCAGTAGTATACTGACAGGGGGCGCCTACGAGCAGTACTTC
- | TRBJ2-5 | TRBD2 | TRBV11-3 | CASSRRLAGVLQETQYF | TGTGCCAGCAGCCGAAGACTAGCGGGAGTTCTGCAAGAGACCCAGTACTTC
- | TRBJ1-2 | TRBD1 | TRBV7-8 | CASSRRAGTGDNYGYTF | TGTGCCAGCAGCCGTAGAGCCGGGACAGGGGACAACTATGGCTACACCTTC
- | TRBJ2-5 | - | TRBV19 | CASSIQGKQETQYF | TGTGCCAGTAGTATACAGGGAAAGCAAGAGACCCAGTACTTC
- | TRBJ2-5 | - | TRBV5-1 | CASSRVLGAQETQYF | TGCGCCAGCAGTCGGGTACTGGGGGCCCAAGAGACCCAGTACTTC